A selection of T cell receptor beta chains follows, all from one sample in a study of T cells expressing NK-cell markers. From its re-call of the 5' RACE reads, TCRdb lists each CDR3 protein once, without DNA. The sample's table shows under 600,000 distinct CDR3 sequences. Input material: blood T cells: a sorted CD56 or NKG2C T cell subset, CD4+ or CD8+ T cells, or bulk PBMC T cells (not recorded which). Receptors were obtained from a woman aged 50 to 60 in good health. Each CDR3 is given with its conserved first and last residue. The order of the fields is V gene, J gene, CDR3 protein.

V gene: TRBV30
J gene: TRBJ2-7
CDR3 protein: CALGGGGIYEQYF

V gene: TRBV29-1
J gene: TRBJ2-3
CDR3 protein: CSVEDLSRTSGVTDTQYF

V gene: TRBV6-1
J gene: TRBJ2-2
CDR3 protein: CASRERDGTSGELFF

V gene: TRBV7-8
J gene: TRBJ2-1
CDR3 protein: CASSTSGGEQFF

V gene: TRBV5-8
J gene: TRBJ2-2
CDR3 protein: CASSLPGQGNTGELFF

V gene: TRBV27
J gene: TRBJ2-7
CDR3 protein: CASSLSGVTISYEQYF

V gene: TRBV20-1
J gene: TRBJ2-1
CDR3 protein: CSPLPGGGLSYNEQFF

V gene: TRBV12-3/TRBV12-4
J gene: TRBJ2-1
CDR3 protein: CASSPGQGGSYNEQFF

V gene: TRBV12-3/TRBV12-4
J gene: TRBJ2-1
CDR3 protein: CASSLGTRTREQFF

V gene: TRBV27
J gene: TRBJ2-7
CDR3 protein: CASSPPGLRTYEQYF

V gene: TRBV5-1
J gene: TRBJ1-2
CDR3 protein: CASSLKGDAYGYTF